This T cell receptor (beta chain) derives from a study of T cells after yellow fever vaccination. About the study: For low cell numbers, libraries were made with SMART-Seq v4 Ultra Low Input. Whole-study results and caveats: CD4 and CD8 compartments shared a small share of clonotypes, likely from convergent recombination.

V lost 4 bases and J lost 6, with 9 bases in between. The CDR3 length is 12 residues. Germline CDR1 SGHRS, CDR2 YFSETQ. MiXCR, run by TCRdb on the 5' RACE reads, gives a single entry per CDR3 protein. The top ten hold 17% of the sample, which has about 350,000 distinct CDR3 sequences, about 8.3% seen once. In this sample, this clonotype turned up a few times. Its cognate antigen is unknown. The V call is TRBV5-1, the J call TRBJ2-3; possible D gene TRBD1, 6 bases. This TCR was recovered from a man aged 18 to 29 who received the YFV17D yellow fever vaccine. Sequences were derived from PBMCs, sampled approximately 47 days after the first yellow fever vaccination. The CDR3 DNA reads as TGCGCCAGCAGCGCGCAGGGGGATACGCAGTATTTT. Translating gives CASSAQGDTQYF. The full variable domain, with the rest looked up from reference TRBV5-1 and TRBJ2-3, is KAGVTQTPRYLIKTRGQQVTLSCSPISGHRSVSWYQQTPGQGLQFLFEYFSETQRNKGNFPGRFSGRQFSNSRSEMNVSTLELGDSALYLCASSAQGDTQYFGPGTRLTVL.